The clone carrying this TCR beta chain was seen only a few times. The data derive from a study of blood T cell repertoires in COVID-19. Overall study context: The samples span acute and convalescent COVID-19 from the United States, Italy and Spain. PBMCs, B-cell-depleted T cells, or T cells were the source of the cDNA or gDNA that made up the material.

Per the study methods: Nucleated cell number was recorded as an estimate derived from reference gene primer amplification. Repertoires were generated with immunoSEQ multiplex PCR, while TCRdb's copy carries only in-frame clones and drops some. For V, J and clone size, that table is used; D and trimming come from the DNA. The table shows more than 50,000 clones, with roughly nine tenths occurring only once. Germline V lookup: CDR1 MNHEY, CDR2 SMNVEV (reference sequence). J gave up 7 bases and V 5 bases, and 3 bases lay outside the gene matches. The CDR3 is made up of 13 amino acids. The TCR was taken from a man aged 55 to 69 with active COVID-19. Material: peripheral blood. This sequence joins TRBV27 and TRBJ2-4, with 9 bases identical to TRBD2. The CDR3 is CASSPGLANIQYF. As DNA, the CDR3 is TGTGCCAGCAGTCCGGGACTAGCTAACATTCAGTACTTC.